A single sample gave rise to the 23 T cell receptor beta chains below, sequenced in a study of cytomegalovirus exposure and HLA in healthy donors. PCR amplification relied on 60 Vbeta primers (plus 13 Jbeta primers). Profiled with immunoSEQ multiplex PCR; TCRdb holds only in-frame clones, not every one. The top ten clones hold less than 15% of a sample with 100,000 to 130,000 clones, 74% of them seen once. The sample taken for sequencing was PBMCs. Receptors originate from a woman in her thirties or forties in good health and CMV-seropositive.

The chain uses TRBV5-6 and TRBJ2-5, with TRBD1 identical over 8 bases. V dropped 4 bases and J dropped 5; count of bases not matched to a gene: 7. The CDR3 runs 14 residues. The germline gives CDR1 SGHDT, CDR2 YYEEEE. CDR3 coding DNA: TGTGCCAGCAGCCAATGGACAGGGAGGGAGACCCAGTACTTC. This encodes CASSQWTGRETQYF.

This chain joins TRBV6-5 and TRBJ1-3; D might be TRBD1 (5 bases). CDR1 MNHEY and CDR2 SVGAGI come from the germline V gene. The CDR3 consists of 16 residues. Trimming removed 0 bases from V and 2 bases from J, with 11 bases in between. CDR3 in DNA: TGTGCCAGCAGTTACTCGCAACAGGAGCCTGGAAACACCATATATTTT. Its translation: CASSYSQQEPGNTIYF.

This clone has a single count. The V and J genes are TRBV6-1 and TRBJ1-2; D gene unclear. The V end lost 1 base, the J end lost 2 bases, and 11 bases lay between the germline ends. The germline gives CDR1 MNHNS, CDR2 SASEGT. The CDR3 consists of 15 residues. The chain's CDR3 is CASSEVGAGNYGYTF. The CDR3 DNA is TGTGCCAGCAGTGAAGTAGGTGCGGGGAACTATGGCTACACCTTC.

The chain is built from TRBV21-1 and TRBJ1-1; the table calls TRBD1, which could not be checked here. TRBV21-1 counts as a pseudogene. CDR3 length equals 20 residues. The DNA of the CDR3 is TGTGCCAGCCCCCGACAGGGTCGGTTTAAAAGTGGTAATTGTGTCACTGAAGCTTTCTTT. Its translation: CASPRQGRFKSGNCVTEAFF.

The chain joins TRBV7-8 to TRBJ1-1, with 9 bases identical to TRBD1. The CDR3 contains 16 residues. V trimming: 1 base; J trimming: 1 base; junction bases outside the gene matches: 4. Germline loops: CDR1 SGHVS, CDR2 FQNEAQ. The CDR3 bases are TGTGCCAGCAGCTTAGTGACAGGGGGTCGGAACACTGAAGCTTTCTTT. Translating gives CASSLVTGGRNTEAFF. The whole variable domain, filled in from reference TRBV7-8 and TRBJ1-1, reads GAGVSQSPRYKVAKRGQDVALRCDPISGHVSLFWYQQALGQGPEFLTYFQNEAQLDKSGLPSDRFFAERPEGSVSTLKIQRTQQEDSAVYLCASSLVTGGRNTEAFFGQGTRLTVV.

This chain connects TRBV5-1 to TRBJ1-6; 7 positions match TRBD1. This CDR3 spans 15 amino acids. V shed 0 bases, J shed 7 bases, and the junction held 4 bases outside the gene matches. The V gene's germline CDR1 is SGHRS and CDR2 YFSETQ. The CDR3 here is CASSLETGVNSPLHF. CDR3 DNA: TGCGCCAGCAGCTTGGAAACAGGGGTAAATTCACCCCTCCACTTT.

This chain's CDR3 is CASSALDRPNYGYTF. In DNA, the CDR3 is TGTGCCAGCAGTGCCTTAGACAGGCCTAACTATGGCTACACCTTC. The genes are TRBV6-1 and TRBJ1-2; possible D gene TRBD1, 6 bases. From germline, CDR1 is MNHNS and CDR2 SASEGT. Trimming pared 4 bases from V and 0 bases from J, leaving 12 bases between. The CDR3 is made up of 15 amino acids.

The rearrangement links TRBV20-1 to TRBJ2-5; D remains ambiguous. Germline-derived CDR1 and CDR2 are DFQATT and SNEGSKA (reference sequence). This CDR3 spans 11 amino acids. The germline V and J ends were trimmed by 4 bases and 5 bases, with 8 bases remaining between them. The CDR3 coding sequence is TGCAGTGCTATACTATCGGAGACCCAGTACTTC. Translated, it gives CSAILSETQYF.

The chain combines TRBV7-2 with TRBJ1-1, with D maybe TRBD1 (5 bases). Germline V gene data show CDR1 as SGHTA and CDR2 as FQGNSA. The V gene lost 2 bases and the J gene lost 6 bases, with 10 bases spanning the gap. The CDR3 spans 13 residues. For the CDR3, the DNA is TGTGCCAGCAGCTTACAGGGCAGAGCTGAAGCTTTCTTT. The encoded protein is CASSLQGRAEAFF. The full variable domain, completed using reference TRBV7-2 and TRBJ1-1, is GAGVSQSPSNKVTEKGKDVELRCDPISGHTALYWYRQSLGQGLEFLIYFQGNSAPDKSGLPSDRFSAERTGGSVSTLTIQRTQQEDSAVYLCASSLQGRAEAFFGQGTRLTVV.

The chain joins TRBV5-4 to TRBJ2-5; 10 nucleotides line up with TRBD2. Looked up from germline, CDR1 is SGHNT and CDR2 is YYREEE (reference sequence). The trim removed 1 base at V and 4 bases at J, leaving 4 bases unmatched. The CDR3 spans 15 residues. CDR3 nucleotide sequence: TGTGCCAGCAGCTTGTCGGCTAGCGGGGGAGAGACCCAGTACTTC. Amino acids: CASSLSASGGETQYF.

The chain combines TRBV2 with TRBJ1-1, with a tentative D call TRBD1 (5 bases). Trimming cost V 6 bases and J 6 bases, with 11 bases left between them. Looked up from germline, CDR1 is SNHLY and CDR2 is FYNNEI. This CDR3 region has 12 residues. The CDR3 reads CASRSRVAEAFF. As DNA, the CDR3 is TGTGCCAGCAGAAGCAGGGTCGCTGAAGCTTTCTTT.

The chain carries TRBV7-2 and TRBJ1-2; D gene unclear. The germline gives CDR1 SGHTA, CDR2 FQGNSA. This CDR3 has 15 residues. The V and J ends lost 1 base and 8 bases respectively, with 17 bases between them. In DNA form, the CDR3 reads TGTGCCAGCAGCTTAGAGGGCCCAAAGACGGGGGGCTACACCTTC. Translating gives CASSLEGPKTGGYTF.

The J gene is TRBJ2-1, the V gene TRBV5-1; maybe TRBD1 (6 bases). The CDR3 totals 15 residues. The V end was cut by 4 bases, the J end by 8 bases, with 19 bases between. Germline V gene data show CDR1 as SGHRS and CDR2 as YFSETQ. CDR3: CASSRVPTGRDEQFF. The CDR3 DNA follows: TGCGCCAGCAGCCGAGTCCCGACAGGACGGGATGAGCAGTTCTTC.

This clone was counted once. The chain couples TRBV7-8 to TRBJ1-1, with 11 positions matching TRBD1. The V gene end was trimmed by 2 bases and the J gene end by 5 bases; junction bases not matched to a gene: 7. This CDR3 has 16 amino acids. Germline CDR1 SGHVS, CDR2 FQNEAQ. The DNA for the CDR3 is TGTGCCAGCAGCTTATCCGGGACAGGGGGTCGAACTGAAGCTTTCTTT. It is translated as CASSLSGTGGRTEAFF.

The rearrangement uses TRBV5-6 and TRBJ2-6; 15 bases are a match to TRBD2. The trim removed 4 bases at V and 0 bases at J, leaving 5 bases unmatched. The germline V gene has CDR1 SGHDT and CDR2 YYEEEE. The CDR3 sequence is 19 residues long. CDR3 coding DNA: TGTGCCAGCAGCAAAGGACTAGCGGGGGGGAGCTCTGGGGCCAACGTCCTGACTTTC. Its translation is CASSKGLAGGSSGANVLTF.

The rearrangement links TRBV10-3 to TRBJ1-2; tentative D call: TRBD1 (5 bases). The V gene's germline CDR1 is ENHRY and CDR2 SYGVKD. Trimming left V 2 bases short and J 1 base short, with 17 bases between. This CDR3 contains 17 residues. The DNA for the CDR3 is TGTGCCATCAGTGAGAGCTCTCCGGGACTTCTTAACTATGGCTACACCTTC. Encoded protein: CAISESSPGLLNYGYTF.

The CDR3 is CASSARDRVDGYTF. CDR3 sequence (DNA): TGTGCCAGCAGCGCCAGGGACAGGGTTGATGGCTACACCTTC. The chain employs TRBV6-1 and TRBJ1-2, with 9 bases that match TRBD1. The V gene's germline CDR1 is MNHNS and CDR2 SASEGT. The junction had 8 bases not matched to a gene; V was cut back by 6 bases and J by 6 bases. The CDR3 is 14 amino acids.

In nucleotides, the CDR3 is TGTGCCAGCAGTACAGGGGGCATTTGGGAGGGCTACACCTTC. It encodes CASSTGGIWEGYTF. V and J are TRBV6-5 and TRBJ1-2; 9 positions agree with TRBD1. The CDR3 totals 14 residues. CDR1 and CDR2 (germline): MNHEY, SVGAGI. V lost 5 bases, J lost 8 bases, and 9 bases stayed unmatched.

This clone was seen a handful of times. The same CDR3 can be traced to other DNA sequences in this sample. The V call is TRBV5-6, the J call TRBJ1-5; D possibly corresponds to TRBD1 (5 bases). The CDR3 loop spans 15 amino acids. The ends were cut back, 0 bases at V and 0 bases at J, with 7 bases in the middle. Per the germline V gene, CDR1 is SGHDT and CDR2 is YYEEEE. The CDR3 DNA sequence: TGTGCCAGCAGCTTGGGACAGTATAGCAATCAGCCCCAGCATTTT. This sequence encodes CASSLGQYSNQPQHF.

This clone showed up just a few times. This rearrangement joins TRBV6-5 to TRBJ1-2, with 10 bases identical to TRBD1. This CDR3 region has 16 residues. V was pared by 4 bases and J by 12 bases, with 17 bases of the junction left unmatched. Germline-derived CDR1 and CDR2 are MNHEY and SVGAGI. In DNA form, the CDR3 reads TGTGCCAGCAGTTCAGAGTGGGGACAGGGGTTAGTTTCGGACACCTTC. The encoded protein is CASSSEWGQGLVSDTF.

The chain combines TRBV5-1 with TRBJ1-4; no clear D gene. The V gene lost 0 bases and the J gene lost 6 bases, with 9 bases spanning the gap. The length of the CDR3 is 14 residues. Germline V gene lookup returns CDR1 SGHRS and CDR2 YFSETQ. The CDR3 protein is CASSLDSTHEKLFF. The CDR3 region has the DNA TGCGCCAGCAGCTTGGACAGTACCCATGAAAAACTGTTTTTT.

This clone was detected a few times. This chain links TRBV5-1 with TRBJ2-3; 7 bases agree with TRBD2. The V segment lost 3 bases and the J segment 0 bases; nucleotides outside the gene matches: 7. Germline V gene sequence: CDR1 SGHRS, CDR2 YFSETQ. The CDR3 loop spans 16 amino acids. DNA of the CDR3: TGCGCCAGCAGCTCCTATAGCGGGCTAAGCACAGATACGCAGTATTTT. It yields the protein CASSSYSGLSTDTQYF.

The genes are TRBV29-1 and TRBJ2-3; 9 positions agree with TRBD2. The CDR3 extends over 14 amino acids. V shed 6 bases and J 2 bases; nucleotides not matched to a gene: 6. Germline V gene data show CDR1 as SQVTM and CDR2 as ANQGSEA. The DNA of the CDR3 is TGCAGCGTCGAGACTAGCGGATCCACAGATACGCAGTATTTT. It translates to CSVETSGSTDTQYF.